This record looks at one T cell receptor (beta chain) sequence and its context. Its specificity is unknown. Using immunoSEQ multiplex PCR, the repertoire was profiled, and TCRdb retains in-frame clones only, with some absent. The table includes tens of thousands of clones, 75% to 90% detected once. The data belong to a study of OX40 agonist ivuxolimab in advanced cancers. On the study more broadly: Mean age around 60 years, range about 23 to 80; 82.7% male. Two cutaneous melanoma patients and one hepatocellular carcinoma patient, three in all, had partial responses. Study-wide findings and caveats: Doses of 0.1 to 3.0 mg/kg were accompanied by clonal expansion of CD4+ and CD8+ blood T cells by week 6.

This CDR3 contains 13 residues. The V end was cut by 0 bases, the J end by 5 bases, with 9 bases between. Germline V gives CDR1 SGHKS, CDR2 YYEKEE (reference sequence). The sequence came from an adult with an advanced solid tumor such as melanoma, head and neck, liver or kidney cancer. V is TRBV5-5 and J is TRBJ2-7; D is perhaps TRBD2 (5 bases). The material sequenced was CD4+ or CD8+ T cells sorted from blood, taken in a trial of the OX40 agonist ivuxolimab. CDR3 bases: TGTGCCAGCAGCTTGGGAGGGTCCAACGAGCAGTACGTC. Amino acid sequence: CASSLGGSNEQYV.